This T cell receptor (beta chain) was sequenced for a study of cytomegalovirus exposure and HLA in healthy donors. Study outcomes and limitations: Per a prior analysis, the majority of TCR beta V segments were productive roughly 90% or roughly 30% of the time. Clonal expansion, a later analysis showed, was greater in HLA-associated TCR beta chains than in equally common others. Later analysis showed most CMV-associated TCR beta chains appearing HLA-restricted. Fewer N-insertions than the approximately 680-donor mean were reportedly shown by an Asian-associated ancestry cluster in a later analysis.

Comment on this clone: Antigen unknown.

The PCR used 60 Vbeta and 13 Jbeta primers. TCRdb's table, derived via immunoSEQ multiplex PCR, lists solely in-frame clones and lacks some. Counted here are some 90,000 clones, around 84% occurring once; the ten biggest clones make up 2.5% to 4%. The sequencing input was PBMCs. The sequence was collected from a woman aged 40-49 years in good health and CMV-seronegative.

The DNA of the CDR3 is TGTGCCATCAGTGAGTCGACAGGGATTTCCTACGAGCAGTACTTC. Translating it yields CAISESTGISYEQYF. The chain has TRBV10-3 and TRBJ2-5; 7 positions agree with TRBD1. The J call may be faulty, since TRBJ2-7 better matches the DNA end. CDR1 is ENHRY, CDR2 SYGVKD, per germline. CDR3 length equals 15 residues.